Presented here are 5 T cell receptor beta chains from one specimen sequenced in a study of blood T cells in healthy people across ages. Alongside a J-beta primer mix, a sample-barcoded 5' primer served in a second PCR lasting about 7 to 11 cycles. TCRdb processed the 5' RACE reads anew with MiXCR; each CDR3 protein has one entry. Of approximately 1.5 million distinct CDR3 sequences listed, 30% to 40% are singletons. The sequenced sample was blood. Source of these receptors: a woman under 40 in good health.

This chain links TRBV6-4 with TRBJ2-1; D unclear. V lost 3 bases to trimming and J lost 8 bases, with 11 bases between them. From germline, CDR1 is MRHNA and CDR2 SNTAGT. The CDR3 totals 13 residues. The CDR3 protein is CASSEGGYDEQFF. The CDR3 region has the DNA TGTGCCAGCAGTGAGGGCGGATACGATGAGCAGTTCTTC.

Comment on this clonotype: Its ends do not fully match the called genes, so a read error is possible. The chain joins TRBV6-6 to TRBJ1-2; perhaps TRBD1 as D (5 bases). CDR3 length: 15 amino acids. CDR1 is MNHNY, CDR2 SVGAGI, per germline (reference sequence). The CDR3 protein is CANSYSSQGYYGYTF. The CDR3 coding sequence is TGTGCCAACAGTTACTCGAGCCAGGGATACTATGGCTACACCTTC.

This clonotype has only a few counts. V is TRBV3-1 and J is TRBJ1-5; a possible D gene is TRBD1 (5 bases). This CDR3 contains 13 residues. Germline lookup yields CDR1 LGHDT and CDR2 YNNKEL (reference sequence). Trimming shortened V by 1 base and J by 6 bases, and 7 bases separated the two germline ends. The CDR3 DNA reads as TGTGCCAGCAGCCAAGCAGGGTTTCAGCCCCAGCATTTT. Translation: CASSQAGFQPQHF. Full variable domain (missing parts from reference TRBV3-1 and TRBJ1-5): DTAVSQTPKYLVTQMGNDKSIKCEQNLGHDTMYWYKQDSKKFLKIMFSYNNKELIINETVPNRFSPKSPDKAHLNLHINSLELGDSAVYFCASSQAGFQPQHFGDGTRLSIL.

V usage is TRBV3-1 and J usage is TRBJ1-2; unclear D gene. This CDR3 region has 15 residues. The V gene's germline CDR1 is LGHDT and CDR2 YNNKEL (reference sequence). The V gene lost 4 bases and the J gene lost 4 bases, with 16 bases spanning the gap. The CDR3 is CASSPSLREAYGYTF. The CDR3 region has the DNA TGTGCCAGCAGCCCCTCTCTCAGAGAAGCCTATGGCTACACCTTC.

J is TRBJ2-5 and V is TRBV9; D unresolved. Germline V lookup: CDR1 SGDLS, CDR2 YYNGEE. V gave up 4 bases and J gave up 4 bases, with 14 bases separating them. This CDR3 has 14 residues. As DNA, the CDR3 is TGTGCCAGCAGCACCAGTCACTTGCGAGAGACCCAGTACTTC. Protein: CASSTSHLRETQYF.